A single sample gave rise to the 27 T cell receptor beta chains below, sequenced in a study of cytomegalovirus exposure and HLA in healthy donors. Vbeta (60) and Jbeta (13) primers were used in the PCR. Sequencing used immunoSEQ multiplex PCR; TCRdb keeps in-frame clones, though not all of them. The table includes about 110,000 clones, roughly 74% detected once. The sequencing sample was made of PBMCs. These receptors were taken from a middle-aged man in good health and CMV-seronegative.

The rearrangement joins TRBV7-7 to TRBJ2-1, with D perhaps matching TRBD2 (6 bases). Deletions cut 3 bases from V and 6 bases from J, with 12 bases between. Germline V gives CDR1 SSHAT, CDR2 FNYEAQ (reference sequence). The CDR3 loop spans 14 amino acids. CDR3 sequence: CASSFGTGSNEQFF. CDR3 sequence (DNA): TGTGCCAGCAGCTTTGGGACTGGCTCCAATGAGCAGTTCTTC.

The chain joins TRBV5-1 to TRBJ2-3; tentatively, D is TRBD1 (7 bases). The ends were cut back, 2 bases at V and 2 bases at J, with 12 bases in the middle. Germline CDR1 SGHRS, CDR2 YFSETQ. The CDR3 totals 15 residues. Here the CDR3 reads CASSFAGTDTDTQYF. In DNA form, the CDR3 reads TGCGCCAGCAGCTTCGCGGGGACAGACACAGATACGCAGTATTTT.

In this sample, this clone turned up a few times. This chain joins TRBV6-1 and TRBJ2-3; 8 bases agree with TRBD2. The CDR3 runs to 17 residues. Germline V gene lookup returns CDR1 MNHNS and CDR2 SASEGT. Trimming at V came to 4 bases and at J to 0 bases, leaving 9 bases not matched to a gene. CDR3 sequence reads: CASSAQLAGTSTDTQYF. CDR3 sequence (DNA): TGTGCCAGCAGTGCGCAATTAGCGGGGACTAGCACAGATACGCAGTATTTT.

Only a few counts were recorded for this clone. This CDR3 is also generated by other DNA sequences in the sample. The chain has TRBV6-1 and TRBJ2-2; 12 nucleotides match TRBD2. Germline CDR1 reads MNHNS; CDR2 reads SASEGT. The CDR3 loop spans 18 amino acids. V gave up 0 bases and J gave up 5 bases; unmatched junction bases: 7. CDR3 loop: CASSEARLAGAGTGELFF. The CDR3 DNA is TGTGCCAGCAGTGAAGCGCGACTAGCGGGGGCGGGGACCGGGGAGCTGTTTTTT.

This rearrangement joins TRBV18 to TRBJ1-2, with 7 positions matching TRBD1. Germline CDR1 and CDR2: KGHSH and LQKENI. V was pared by 6 bases and J by 3 bases, with 4 bases of the junction left unmatched. The CDR3 sequence is 13 residues long. In nucleotides, the CDR3 is TGTGCCAGCTCGATGCAGGGGGACTATGGCTACACCTTC. This gives the protein CASSMQGDYGYTF.

The chain's CDR3 is CASSLGGGILETQYF. CDR3 nucleotide sequence: TGTGCCAGCAGCTTAGGTGGGGGGATCCTAGAGACCCAGTACTTC. The chain has TRBV7-9 and TRBJ2-5, with D perhaps TRBD2 (6 bases). Germline values: CDR1 SEHNR, CDR2 FQNEAQ (reference sequence). V lost 1 base and J 4 bases, leaving 13 bases between the germline ends. The CDR3 consists of 15 residues. The variable domain in full, completed from reference TRBV7-9 and TRBJ2-5, reads DTGVSQNPRHKITKRGQNVTFRCDPISEHNRLYWYRQTLGQGPEFLTYFQNEAQLEKSRLLSDRFSAERPKGSFSTLEIQRTEQGDSAMYLCASSLGGGILETQYFGPGTRLLVL.

The CDR3 region is CASSSRQGHTGELFF. The CDR3 DNA is TGTGCCAGCAGCTCCAGACAGGGCCACACCGGGGAGCTGTTTTTT. The gene calls are TRBV7-9 and TRBJ2-2, with 7 bases identical to TRBD1. Germline V gene sequence: CDR1 SEHNR, CDR2 FQNEAQ (reference sequence). The V and J ends lost 4 bases and 3 bases, in that order; junction bases with no gene match: 5. The CDR3 is 15 amino acids.

The V call is TRBV4-1, the J call TRBJ2-3, with TRBD1 identical over 12 bases. After removal of 2 bases from V and 4 bases from J, the junction contained 16 bases not matched to a gene. The CDR3 length is 20 residues. CDR1 is MGHRA, CDR2 YSYEKL, per germline. The CDR3 sequence is CASSQYRSAGTGGLADTQYF. CDR3 in DNA: TGCGCCAGCAGCCAATACCGCTCCGCCGGGACAGGGGGCCTGGCAGATACGCAGTATTTT.

The CDR3 coding sequence is TGTGCCAGTAGTCCAGGGACTACCGTCACAGATACGCAGTATTTT. Protein: CASSPGTTVTDTQYF. The chain employs TRBV19 and TRBJ2-3; 7 nucleotides agree with TRBD2. Per the germline V gene, CDR1 is LNHDA and CDR2 is SQIVND (reference sequence). The CDR3 covers 15 residues. V gave up 5 bases and J gave up 2 bases; unmatched junction bases: 7.

This sequence joins TRBV5-1 and TRBJ2-5, with a weak D call TRBD1 (5 bases). The V gene's germline CDR1 is SGHRS and CDR2 YFSETQ. The CDR3 totals 15 residues. The V gene lost 3 bases and the J gene lost 2 bases, with 14 bases spanning the gap. CDR3 sequence (DNA): TGCGCCAGCAGCTCAAGGGGCGAACGACAAGAGACCCAGTACTTC. Translated: CASSSRGERQETQYF.

This chain joins TRBV7-8 and TRBJ2-3, with D perhaps TRBD1 (6 bases). The germline V gene has CDR1 SGHVS and CDR2 FQNEAQ. V shed 3 bases and J shed 4 bases, with 11 bases lying between them. This CDR3 comprises 14 residues. CDR3 DNA: TGTGCCAGCAGCTTTCTCAGGGGCCCAGATACGCAGTATTTT. Protein sequence: CASSFLRGPDTQYF.

Comments on this clone: Other DNA sequences from this sample encode an identical CDR3 as well. This rearrangement joins TRBV7-9 to TRBJ1-6; D uncertain. Trimming shortened V by 5 bases and J by 7 bases, and 12 bases separated the two germline ends. The CDR3 runs 14 residues. Germline V lookup: CDR1 SEHNR, CDR2 FQNEAQ (reference sequence). The CDR3 here is CASSPGKSNSPLHF. The CDR3 nucleotides read TGTGCCAGCAGCCCCGGGAAAAGCAATTCACCCCTCCACTTT. Full variable domain (remainder filled in from reference TRBV7-9 and TRBJ1-6): DTGVSQNPRHKITKRGQNVTFRCDPISEHNRLYWYRQTLGQGPEFLTYFQNEAQLEKSRLLSDRFSAERPKGSFSTLEIQRTEQGDSAMYLCASSPGKSNSPLHFGNGTRLTVT.

This clone was counted once. The chain employs TRBV9 and TRBJ2-7; 8 nucleotides agree with TRBD1. The CDR3 loop spans 15 amino acids. With 0 bases clipped from V and 5 bases from J, the junction kept 7 bases outside the gene matches. Looked up from germline, CDR1 is SGDLS and CDR2 is YYNGEE. CDR3 sequence: CASSVGPGGYNEQYF. The DNA of the CDR3 is TGTGCCAGCAGCGTAGGGCCAGGGGGCTACAACGAGCAGTACTTC.

J is TRBJ2-7 and V is TRBV5-4, with 9 positions matching TRBD2. Germline CDR1 reads SGHNT; CDR2 reads YYREEE (reference sequence). J lost 2 bases, V lost 5 bases, and 5 bases had no gene match. The CDR3 length is 14 residues. The CDR3 DNA sequence: TGTGCCAGCAGGAGAGCGGGGGGTACCTACGAGCAGTACTTC. The encoded protein is CASRRAGGTYEQYF.

This clone was detected only a few times. The V and J genes are TRBV5-4 and TRBJ1-4; TRBD1 matches 9 bases. Germline V gene lookup returns CDR1 SGHNT and CDR2 YYREEE (reference sequence). The junction had 3 bases not matched to a gene; V was cut back by 4 bases and J by 5 bases. The CDR3 contains 14 residues. The CDR3 coding sequence is TGTGCCAGCAGCCCCGGGACAGGGAATGAAAAACTGTTTTTT. It specifies CASSPGTGNEKLFF.

The chain uses TRBV2 and TRBJ2-5; 10 bases are shared with TRBD1. V trimming: 4 bases; J trimming: 2 bases; junction bases outside the gene matches: 16. The CDR3 covers 19 residues. The germline V gene has CDR1 SNHLY and CDR2 FYNNEI. The chain's CDR3 is CASSAGGQGGLWRQETQYF. The DNA for the CDR3 is TGTGCCAGCAGTGCAGGAGGACAGGGGGGTCTGTGGCGGCAAGAGACCCAGTACTTC. The full variable domain, completed using reference TRBV2 and TRBJ2-5, is EPEVTQTPSHQVTQMGQEVILRCVPISNHLYFYWYRQILGQKVEFLVSFYNNEISEKSEIFDDQFSVERPDGSNFTLKIRSTKLEDSAMYFCASSAGGQGGLWRQETQYFGPGTRLLVL.

The V and J genes are TRBV9 and TRBJ2-2; D call uncertain. This CDR3 is 14 amino acids long. In germline, CDR1 is SGDLS, CDR2 YYNGEE. V lost 4 bases and J lost 6, with 13 bases in between. This CDR3 reads CASSPLTGSGELFF. CDR3 in DNA: TGTGCCAGCAGCCCCCTTACGGGTTCCGGGGAGCTGTTTTTT.

The chain links TRBV21-1 to TRBJ1-5; the DNA was not used to check the table's D call, TRBD1. TRBV21-1 is designated a pseudogene. The CDR3 has 15 residues. CDR3 protein: CASSWLVGAGQPQHF. CDR3 sequence (DNA): TGTGCCAGCAGCTGGCTGGTGGGGGCCGGACAGCCCCAGCATTTT.

This clone was counted once. This chain connects TRBV6-6 to TRBJ2-7; D gene ambiguous. The CDR3 spans 15 residues. V gave up 8 bases and J gave up 4 bases, with 21 bases separating them. Germline V gene sequence: CDR1 MNHNY, CDR2 SVGAGI (reference sequence). CDR3 coding DNA: TGTGCCAGCGGTCACCCCCGGAGAGGAATATACGAGCAGTACTTC. It translates to CASGHPRRGIYEQYF.

This clone ranks as medium-sized. CDR3 nucleotide sequence: TGTGCCAGCAGTGAAGCCGCGGACAGGGGATATCGGAACACTGAAGCTTTCTTT. Protein sequence: CASSEAADRGYRNTEAFF. The gene calls are TRBV6-1 and TRBJ1-1; TRBD1 matches 9 bases. The length of the CDR3 is 18 residues. Germline CDR1 MNHNS, CDR2 SASEGT. With 0 bases clipped from V and 1 base from J, the junction kept 9 bases outside the gene matches.

The J gene is TRBJ2-1, the V gene TRBV14, with D possibly TRBD2 on 5 matching bases. V lost 6 bases, J lost 8 bases, and 8 bases lay in between. Looked up from germline, CDR1 is SGHDN and CDR2 is FVKESK. CDR3 size: 11 residues. CDR3 nucleotides: TGTGCCAGCAGAGCTAGCCATGAGCAGTTCTTC. Translating it yields CASRASHEQFF.

This clone has just a few counts. The J gene is TRBJ2-7, the V gene TRBV7-9; no clear D. Trimming left V 4 bases short and J 4 bases short, with 17 bases between. The CDR3 length is 15 residues. Per the germline V gene, CDR1 is SEHNR and CDR2 is FQNEAQ (reference sequence). CDR3 sequence: CASSSTSINYYEQYF. The CDR3 DNA sequence: TGTGCCAGCAGCTCCACTTCCATTAACTATTACGAGCAGTACTTC. Supplemented by reference TRBV7-9 and TRBJ2-7, the full variable domain reads DTGVSQNPRHKITKRGQNVTFRCDPISEHNRLYWYRQTLGQGPEFLTYFQNEAQLEKSRLLSDRFSAERPKGSFSTLEIQRTEQGDSAMYLCASSSTSINYYEQYFGPGTRLTVT.

CDR3 region: CASRNSQGTDTQYF. CDR3 in DNA: TGCGCCAGCAGAAACAGCCAGGGCACAGATACGCAGTATTTT. The V call is TRBV4-1, the J call TRBJ2-3, with D unclear. The germline CDR1 and CDR2 sequences are MGHRA and YSYEKL. Trimming took 6 bases from V and 1 from J, leaving 11 bases between them. The CDR3 is 14 amino acids.

This clone was seen a single time. The CDR3 reads CASSPPGREKLFF. In DNA form, the CDR3 reads TGTGCCAGCTCACCACCGGGTAGGGAGAAACTGTTTTTT. This chain joins TRBV18 and TRBJ1-4, with unresolved D. Trimming pared 0 bases from V and 11 bases from J, leaving 10 bases between. Germline V CDR1 and CDR2: KGHSH, LQKENI. The CDR3 totals 13 residues.

This clone was counted between two and nine times. The gene calls are TRBV18 and TRBJ1-6; perhaps TRBD1 as D (6 bases). Germline values: CDR1 KGHSH, CDR2 LQKENI. Between the trimmed V and J ends, which lost 4 bases and 7 bases, there was a span of 14 bases. The CDR3 length is 15 residues. The CDR3 reads CASSLGQNTNSPLHF. The CDR3 DNA follows: TGTGCCAGCTCACTAGGACAGAATACAAATTCACCCCTCCACTTT.

The V gene is TRBV5-1, the J gene TRBJ2-7, with TRBD2 matching 7 bases. Trimming at V came to 2 bases and at J to 3 bases, leaving 8 bases not matched to a gene. CDR1 is SGHRS and CDR2 is YFSETQ in the germline V gene. There are 15 residues in the CDR3. As DNA, the CDR3 is TGCGCCAGCAGCTTTAACGGCGGGGGACTCTACGAGCAGTACTTC. Amino acids: CASSFNGGGLYEQYF.

This clone has only one observation. The chain uses TRBV6-4 and TRBJ1-1, with a weak D call TRBD1 (6 bases). Germline lookup yields CDR1 MRHNA and CDR2 SNTAGT. Trimming cost V 6 bases and J 1 base, with 15 bases left between them. The CDR3 runs 15 residues. The CDR3 DNA sequence: TGTGCCAGCAGCAAATCCGGGACACGGAACACTGAAGCTTTCTTT. It translates to CASSKSGTRNTEAFF.